This TCR beta chain was captured by sequencing in a study of T-cell reconstitution after alpha-beta-depleted transplantation in children. General study points: Fresh T-cell production supplied most of the T-cell counts and diversity seen one year after transplant. After transplant, at about two months, alpha-beta T cells were reportedly derived from several hundred expanded graft clones. Elevated TCRbeta diversity at day 60 was traced, in some patients, to surviving recipient T cells and thymic progenitors.

V trimming: 0 bases; J trimming: 2 bases; junction bases outside the gene matches: 2. CDR1 and CDR2 (germline): MNHEY, SVGEGT. The length of the CDR3 is 15 residues. The TCRbeta library was prepared with unique molecular identifiers. TCRdb re-derived calls from the PCR reads in MiXCR, one entry per CDR3 protein. The data hold just over 950,000 distinct CDR3 sequences, with less than 30% observed a single time. As to this clonotype: Its matching antigen is unknown.

This sample comprised PBMCs, mostly from graft donor cells, obtained 360 days after TCRalphabeta/CD19-depleted stem cell transplant. This TCR derives from a boy in the first two years of life who had a stem cell transplant for SCID, so the T cells may come from the graft donor. V is TRBV6-2 or TRBV6-3 and J is TRBJ2-7, with 9 bases identical to TRBD2. CDR3 nucleotide sequence: TGTGCCAGCAGTTACTCGCCTAGCGGGACCTACGAGCAGTACTTC. Amino acids: CASSYSPSGTYEQYF.